This T cell receptor (beta chain) was sequenced during a study of blood T cell repertoires in COVID-19. On the study more broadly: Both acute and convalescent COVID-19 samples were obtained from the United States, Italy and Spain. T cells, B-cell-depleted T cells, or PBMCs supplied cDNA or gDNA.

The authors' processing: Reference gene primer amplification in the assay estimated nucleated cell counts. Assay used: immunoSEQ multiplex PCR; TCRdb lists only in-frame clones, some missing. Clone size and V and J calls were adopted from that table, with D and trimming inferred from the DNA. The table lists hundreds of thousands of clones, around 86% of them singletons. This clone came up once. Per the germline V gene, CDR1 is SQVTM and CDR2 is ANQGSEA. V was pared by 7 bases and J by 0 bases, with 10 bases of the junction left unmatched. CDR3 length: 15 residues. Sequenced input: peripheral blood. The TCR comes from a man aged 80 or over with acute or convalescent COVID-19. The chain combines TRBV29-1 with TRBJ2-3, with 7 bases lining up with TRBD2. The CDR3 coding sequence is TGCAGCGGAGAGCGGTTTAGCGGGAGCACAGATACGCAGTATTTT. Its translation: CSGERFSGSTDTQYF.